This T cell receptor beta chain was retrieved from a study of T cell repertoires in cytomegalovirus infection. Study context: Public TCR beta signature analysis indicated the presence of both CMV infection and matching HLA type. Overall study findings and caveats: Carriers of CMV and the relevant HLA type were discriminated by public TCR beta frequency. The ex vivo response was dominated by HLA-C-restricted CMV-specific TCR beta clonotypes.

TCRdb re-called the reads with MiXCR, one entry per CDR3 protein. Of around 170,000 distinct CDR3 sequences listed, about an eighth are singletons. V trimming: 4 bases; J trimming: 2 bases; junction bases outside the gene matches: 8. The CDR3 extends over 16 amino acids. Looked up from germline, CDR1 is MNHEY and CDR2 is SVGEGT. A note on this clonotype: Antigen: not known.

Sequenced: PBMCs. The chain couples TRBV6-2 or TRBV6-3 to TRBJ1-2, with 9 bases aligning to TRBD1. The receptor comes from a human donor in good health (CMV status not recorded). Some clones in this sample may be carry-over from other donors' samples. Written as DNA, the CDR3 is TGTGCCAGCAGTTCCACCCCACAGGGGGCCAACTATGGCTACACCTTC. Translated, it gives CASSSTPQGANYGYTF.